This T cell receptor beta chain appears in the sequencing data of a study of T cells in localized non-small cell lung cancer. Study conclusions and caveats: Since sequencing was restricted to only one region of the tumor, intratumor heterogeneity remains a possibility. Paired adjacent lung recovered a median approximately 57 of the top 100 tumor clones.

This CDR3 is 15 amino acids long. The V and J ends lost 2 bases and 4 bases respectively, with 14 bases between them. CDR1 is SGHTA and CDR2 is FQGTGA in the germline V gene. This clone was counted a single time. As yet, its antigen is unknown. Sequencing used immunoSEQ multiplex PCR; TCRdb keeps in-frame clones, though not all of them. The table includes about 79,000 clones, 70% to 90% detected once. The sequence derives from a woman aged 40-70 years with stage I squamous cell lung carcinoma. This chain links TRBV7-3 with TRBJ2-5; D perhaps matches TRBD1 (7 bases). The sequences come from peripheral blood, collected before any cancer treatment. The CDR3 protein is CASSLDGGGLETQYF. In DNA, the CDR3 is TGTGCCAGCAGCTTAGACGGAGGGGGCCTAGAGACCCAGTACTTC.